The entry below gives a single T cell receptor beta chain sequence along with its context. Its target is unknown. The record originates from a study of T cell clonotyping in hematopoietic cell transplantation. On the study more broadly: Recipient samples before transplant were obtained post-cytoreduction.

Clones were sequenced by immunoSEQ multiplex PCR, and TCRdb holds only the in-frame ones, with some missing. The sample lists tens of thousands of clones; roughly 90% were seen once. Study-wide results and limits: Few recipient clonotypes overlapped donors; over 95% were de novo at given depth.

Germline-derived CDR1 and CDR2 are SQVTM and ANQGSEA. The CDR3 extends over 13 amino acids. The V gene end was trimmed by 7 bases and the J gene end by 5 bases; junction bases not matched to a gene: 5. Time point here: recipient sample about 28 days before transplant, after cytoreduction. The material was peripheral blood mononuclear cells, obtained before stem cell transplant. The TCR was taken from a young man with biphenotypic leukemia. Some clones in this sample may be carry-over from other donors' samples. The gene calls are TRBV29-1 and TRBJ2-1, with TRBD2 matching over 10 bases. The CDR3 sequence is CSESGGADNEQFF. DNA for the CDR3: TGCAGCGAGAGCGGGGGGGCCGACAATGAGCAGTTCTTC.